Listed below are T cell receptor beta chains from one sample, sequenced in a study of PD-1 blockade in classical Hodgkin lymphoma. Produced via immunoSEQ multiplex PCR; TCRdb's table is partial and in-frame only. The sample has 70,000 or so clones, over 70% seen once. The sequenced sample was peripheral blood mononuclear cells (PBMCs), obtained before the second cycle of nivolumab. These receptors all come from a human donor with classical Hodgkin lymphoma. Both conserved end residues are part of each CDR3. D genes are given only for firm matches. A row's size may be missing; if present it is once, few, many or a size class.

j_gene: TRBJ1-6; abundance: once; d_gene: .; len: 15; v_gene: TRBV19; CDR3nt: TGTGCCAGTAAGCGGGACGGGCTAAATAATTCACCCCTCCACTTT; CDR3aa: CASKRDGLNNSPLHF
j_gene: TRBJ1-4; abundance: .; d_gene: .; len: 13; v_gene: TRBV6-1; CDR3nt: TGTGCCAGCAGGCAGGACCTCGTCGAAAAACTGTTTTTT; CDR3aa: CASRQDLVEKLFF
j_gene: TRBJ2-7; abundance: .; d_gene: TRBD1; len: 14; v_gene: TRBV27; CDR3nt: TGTGCCAGCAGTCTCCGAGGGACAGGGGACGAGCAGTACTTC; CDR3aa: CASSLRGTGDEQYF
j_gene: TRBJ1-4; abundance: few; d_gene: .; len: 13; v_gene: TRBV28; CDR3nt: TGTGCCAGCAGTCTTCTGTTGGATGAAAAACTGTTTTTT; CDR3aa: CASSLLLDEKLFF
j_gene: TRBJ2-7; abundance: .; d_gene: .; len: 15; v_gene: TRBV7-6; CDR3nt: TGTGCCAGCAGCCACGAGGCTAACCCAGTTTTGGAGCAGTACTTC; CDR3aa: CASSHEANPVLEQYF
j_gene: TRBJ1-2; abundance: .; d_gene: TRBD1; len: 15; v_gene: TRBV6-5; CDR3nt: TGTGCCAGCAGTTACTCGGGACAGGGGGATTATGGCTACACCTTC; CDR3aa: CASSYSGQGDYGYTF
j_gene: TRBJ2-7; abundance: .; d_gene: .; len: 13; v_gene: TRBV7-6; CDR3nt: TGTGCCAGCAGCCAGGACGCCTCCTACGAGCAGTACTTC; CDR3aa: CASSQDASYEQYF
j_gene: TRBJ2-4; abundance: .; d_gene: TRBD2; len: 13; v_gene: TRBV11-3; CDR3nt: TGTGCCAGCAGCTTACTAGCGGGTGGCATTCAGTACTTC; CDR3aa: CASSLLAGGIQYF
j_gene: TRBJ2-2; abundance: few; d_gene: .; len: 15; v_gene: TRBV7-3; CDR3nt: TGTGCCAGCAGCTTACTAGGGGGGAACACCGGGGAGCTGTTTTTT; CDR3aa: CASSLLGGNTGELFF
j_gene: TRBJ1-4; abundance: few; d_gene: .; len: 14; v_gene: TRBV7-9; CDR3nt: TGTGCCAGCAGCTTGGCGGGACCGGGGGAAAAACTGTTTTTT; CDR3aa: CASSLAGPGEKLFF
j_gene: TRBJ1-5; abundance: few; d_gene: .; len: 16; v_gene: TRBV28; CDR3nt: TGTGCCAGCAGTTTAGGCAGTCCAACCAGCAATCAGCCCCAGCATTTT; CDR3aa: CASSLGSPTSNQPQHF
j_gene: TRBJ2-5; abundance: few; d_gene: TRBD2; len: 18; v_gene: TRBV28; CDR3nt: TGTGCCAGCAGTTCCTACTCCACTAGCGGGTCCGGAGAGGAGACCCAGTACTTC; CDR3aa: CASSSYSTSGSGEETQYF
j_gene: TRBJ1-1; abundance: few; d_gene: .; len: 14; v_gene: TRBV7-9; CDR3nt: TGTGCCAGCAGCTTCGGGGGGCTTAACACTGAAGCTTTCTTT; CDR3aa: CASSFGGLNTEAFF
j_gene: TRBJ2-1; abundance: few; d_gene: TRBD2; len: 16; v_gene: TRBV2; CDR3nt: TGTGCCACCGCCCCCCTGGCTAGCGGGGTTGGCAATGAGCAGTTCTTC; CDR3aa: CATAPLASGVGNEQFF
j_gene: TRBJ2-7; abundance: .; d_gene: .; len: 15; v_gene: TRBV6-1; CDR3nt: TGTGCCAGCAGTGAAGCGGGCGTCAGCTCCTACGAGCAGTACTTC; CDR3aa: CASSEAGVSSYEQYF
j_gene: TRBJ1-3; abundance: .; d_gene: .; len: 15; v_gene: TRBV6-6; CDR3nt: TGTGCCAGCAGCTACACGGGTATTTCTGGAAACACCATATATTTT; CDR3aa: CASSYTGISGNTIYF
j_gene: TRBJ2-3; abundance: .; d_gene: .; len: 14; v_gene: TRBV12-5; CDR3nt: TGTGCTAGTGGCCCGTCGGGCCGGACAGATACGCAGTATTTT; CDR3aa: CASGPSGRTDTQYF
j_gene: TRBJ1-4; abundance: .; d_gene: .; len: 16; v_gene: TRBV25-1; CDR3nt: TGTGCCAGCAGTTTTAACTTCAGGCGACCTAATGAAAAACTGTTTTTT; CDR3aa: CASSFNFRRPNEKLFF
j_gene: TRBJ2-4; abundance: .; d_gene: .; len: 13; v_gene: TRBV2; CDR3nt: TGTGCCAGCAGTGTGACGGCTGAAAACATTCAGTACTTC; CDR3aa: CASSVTAENIQYF
j_gene: TRBJ2-2; abundance: .; d_gene: .; len: 15; v_gene: TRBV4-1; CDR3nt: TGCGCCAGCCAAAAATGGATCGGGGAAGCCGGGGAGCTGTTTTTT; CDR3aa: CASQKWIGEAGELFF
j_gene: TRBJ1-2; abundance: .; d_gene: .; len: 14; v_gene: TRBV4-2; CDR3nt: TGTGCCAGCAGCCAAGGGCAAGCGTTCTATGGCTACACCTTC; CDR3aa: CASSQGQAFYGYTF
j_gene: TRBJ2-7; abundance: .; d_gene: .; len: 12; v_gene: TRBV7-8; CDR3nt: TGTGCCAGCAGCACAACAGGGTACGAGCAGTACTTC; CDR3aa: CASSTTGYEQYF
j_gene: TRBJ2-2; abundance: .; d_gene: TRBD1; len: 15; v_gene: TRBV6-5; CDR3nt: TGTGCCAGCAGTCCTGACAGGGGATCCACCGGGGAGCTGTTTTTT; CDR3aa: CASSPDRGSTGELFF
j_gene: TRBJ1-1; abundance: .; d_gene: .; len: 13; v_gene: TRBV2; CDR3nt: TGTGCCAGCAGTGCTCACCCGAACACTGAAGCTTTCTTT; CDR3aa: CASSAHPNTEAFF
j_gene: TRBJ1-2; abundance: .; d_gene: .; len: 13; v_gene: TRBV15; CDR3nt: TGTGCCACCAGCAATTCCAGGACGGATGGCTACACCTTC; CDR3aa: CATSNSRTDGYTF
j_gene: TRBJ2-7; abundance: .; d_gene: .; len: 13; v_gene: TRBV19; CDR3nt: TGTGCCAGTAGTCAGGACGCGTCCTACGAGCAGTACTTC; CDR3aa: CASSQDASYEQYF
j_gene: TRBJ2-6; abundance: .; d_gene: TRBD2; len: 19; v_gene: TRBV15; CDR3nt: TGTGCCACCAGCACCCGGACTAGCGTATCCTTCCCTGGGGCCAACGTCCTGACTTTC; CDR3aa: CATSTRTSVSFPGANVLTF